The next 9 T cell receptor beta chains were all read from a single sample in a study of T cells after yellow fever vaccination. TCRdb reprocessed the 5' RACE reads via MiXCR and lists one record per CDR3 protein. The sample carries more than 450,000 distinct CDR3 sequences, less than 25% recorded once. The sample consisted of PBMCs, taken about 21 days after the first yellow fever vaccination. The receptors shown here come from a man in his late teens or twenties who received the YFV17D yellow fever vaccine.

The gene calls are TRBV5-1 and TRBJ1-1; 9 nucleotides align to TRBD1. The CDR3 has 15 amino acids. The ends lost 4 bases at V and 1 base at J; junction bases unmatched: 5. The germline V gene encodes CDR1 SGHRS and CDR2 YFSETQ. The CDR3 reads CASSNGQGRNTEAFF. CDR3 sequence (DNA): TGCGCCAGCAGCAACGGACAGGGGAGGAACACTGAAGCTTTCTTT.

The DNA of the CDR3 is TGTGCCAGCAGTTACTCGATGGTAGGGCAGCCCCAGCATTTT. Translated, it gives CASSYSMVGQPQHF. The chain is built from TRBV6-5 and TRBJ1-5; D ambiguous. The CDR3 spans 14 residues. The V and J ends lost 0 bases and 7 bases respectively, with 10 bases between them. Germline values: CDR1 MNHEY, CDR2 SVGAGI.

This clonotype was found a few times. The rearrangement uses TRBV7-2 and TRBJ2-5, with unresolved D. This CDR3 contains 14 residues. From germline, CDR1 is SGHTA and CDR2 FQGNSA. V lost 5 bases and J 5 bases, leaving 15 bases between the germline ends. The CDR3 DNA sequence: TGTGCCAGCAGCCCCGACTTCCTGGGGGAGACCCAGTACTTC. This translates into CASSPDFLGETQYF.

This clonotype was counted only a few times. The genes are TRBV4-1 and TRBJ2-3; D might be TRBD2 (7 bases). Germline V gene lookup returns CDR1 MGHRA and CDR2 YSYEKL. This CDR3 has 15 residues. V was clipped by 3 bases and J by 4 bases, with 14 bases between them. CDR3 sequence reads: CASSQGGGLADTQYF. In nucleotides, the CDR3 is TGCGCCAGCAGCCAGGGCGGGGGCCTGGCAGATACGCAGTATTTT.

CDR3 in DNA: TGTGCCAGCTCACCAGGGGGCCCACAGCCCCAGCATTTT. This gives the protein CASSPGGPQPQHF. The rearrangement uses TRBV18 and TRBJ1-5; D perhaps matches TRBD1 (6 bases). CDR1 is KGHSH, CDR2 LQKENI, per germline. Trimming left V 2 bases short and J 7 bases short, with 9 bases between. This CDR3 is built from 13 residues.

This rearrangement joins TRBV3-1 to TRBJ2-1; 9 nucleotides line up with TRBD2. Looked up from germline, CDR1 is LGHDT and CDR2 is YNNKEL (reference sequence). The CDR3 is 16 amino acids. V shed 1 base, J shed 5 bases, and the junction held 6 bases outside the gene matches. CDR3 bases: TGTGCCAGCAGCCAAGGTAGGACTAGCGTGGACAATGAGCAGTTCTTC. This encodes CASSQGRTSVDNEQFF.

V is TRBV7-6 and J is TRBJ1-2; a possible D gene is TRBD1 (5 bases). This CDR3 is 15 amino acids long. Trimming left V 0 bases short and J 2 bases short, with 10 bases between. Germline lookup yields CDR1 SGHVS and CDR2 FNYEAQ. The CDR3 region has the DNA TGTGCCAGCAGCTTAGCGCTGGGACCGAACTATGGCTACACCTTC. Translated: CASSLALGPNYGYTF.

This clonotype was found once. This chain links TRBV7-9 with TRBJ1-5; no clear D gene. The CDR3 has 15 residues. Germline CDR1 reads SEHNR; CDR2 reads FQNEAQ (reference sequence). V was cut by 6 bases and J by 5 bases, with 17 bases left in between. The CDR3: CASSFGGRGYQPQHF. As DNA, the CDR3 is TGTGCCAGCAGTTTCGGAGGGCGAGGTTATCAGCCCCAGCATTTT. Drawing the rest from reference TRBV7-9 and TRBJ1-5, the complete variable domain is DTGVSQNPRHKITKRGQNVTFRCDPISEHNRLYWYRQTLGQGPEFLTYFQNEAQLEKSRLLSDRFSAERPKGSFSTLEIQRTEQGDSAMYLCASSFGGRGYQPQHFGDGTRLSIL.

This clonotype came up once. V and J are TRBV2 and TRBJ2-1, with a possible D match to TRBD1 (5 bases). The V gene's germline CDR1 is SNHLY and CDR2 FYNNEI. Trimming took 2 bases from V and 5 from J, leaving 13 bases between them. The CDR3 runs 15 residues. CDR3 residues: CASSEYRQLNNEQFF. In DNA, the CDR3 is TGTGCCAGCAGTGAATACCGACAGTTAAACAATGAGCAGTTCTTC.